These T cell receptor beta chains were read from a single sample in a study of Graves' ophthalmopathy and Graves' hyperthyroidism. TCRdb re-analysed the multiplex PCR reads in MiXCR, keeping a single row per CDR3 protein. The data contain roughly 400,000 distinct CDR3 sequences, about 18% of them seen just once; the ten biggest clones take up roughly 2.4%. Sequenced: peripheral blood. The receptors were gathered from an adult woman with stable Graves' hyperthyroidism. Each CDR3 is given with its conserved first and last residue. The order of the fields is V gene, D gene, J gene, clone size, CDR3 DNA, CDR3 protein. The D gene is left open where the match is weak. Part of the rows lack a size; the others show once, few, many or a class for expanded clones.

TRBV6-2/TRBV6-3	.	TRBJ2-2	many	TGTGCCAGCAGTTACCCCCCCGGGACTAACACCGGGGAGCTGTTTTTT	CASSYPPGTNTGELFF
TRBV6-5	.	TRBJ1-2	many	TGTGCCAGCAGTTACAGAGATGGGGCAGCTTCCTATGGCTACACCTTC	CASSYRDGAASYGYTF
TRBV6-1	TRBD2	TRBJ2-5	many	TGTGCCAGCAGTCCCACTAGCGGACCGTACCAAGAGACCCAGTACTTC	CASSPTSGPYQETQYF
TRBV7-8	TRBD2	TRBJ2-5	many	TGTGCCAGCAGCGCATACGGAGGGGCGGGAGGAGAGACCCAGTACTTC	CASSAYGGAGGETQYF
TRBV11-2	TRBD2	TRBJ2-2	many	TGTGCCAGCACCCTGACTAGCGGGAGAACCGGGGAGCTGTTTTTT	CASTLTSGRTGELFF
TRBV28	TRBD1	TRBJ2-7	.	TGTGCCAGCAGCCCAGGGGGCGTTGAGAGGTCCTACGAGCAGTACTTC	CASSPGGVERSYEQYF
TRBV9	.	TRBJ1-1	many	TGTGCCAGCAGCGTAGGAGTTTTGGGTAAGACAGCTGAAGCTTTCTTT	CASSVGVLGKTAEAFF
TRBV2	TRBD1	TRBJ1-5	many	TGTGCCAGCAGTGTGACAGGGGGGGGAAATCAGCCCCAGCATTTT	CASSVTGGGNQPQHF
TRBV5-1	.	TRBJ1-3	.	TGCGCCAGCAGCCGAAGGACAGTCGGGCGATCCTCTGGAAACACCATATATTTT	CASSRRTVGRSSGNTIYF
TRBV7-2	TRBD1	TRBJ1-1	many	TGTGCCAGCAGCTCGGGACAGGTCACTGAAGCTTTCTTT	CASSSGQVTEAFF
TRBV5-4	.	TRBJ2-4	few	TGTGCCAGCAGCTTGTCAACTCCCAGAGCCAAAAACATTCAGTACTTC	CASSLSTPRAKNIQYF
TRBV10-2	.	TRBJ1-1	many	TGCGCCAGCAGTGCGGTCAGGGGAAGAGGGAACACTGAAGCTTTCTTT	CASSAVRGRGNTEAFF
TRBV12-5	.	TRBJ2-7	many	TGTGCTAGTGGTTTGGCCTCCCCGGTCGAGCAGTACTTC	CASGLASPVEQYF
TRBV5-1	.	TRBJ2-5	.	TGCGCCAGCCAGTACCAAGAGACCCAGTACTTC	CASQYQETQYF
TRBV4-1	TRBD2	TRBJ2-7	.	TGCGCCAGCAGCCGGGGGGGGGGACCCTACGAGCAGTACTTC	CASSRGGGPYEQYF